Listed here are 21 T cell receptor beta chains from one sample, sequenced in a study of blood T cell repertoires in COVID-19. TCRdb keeps only in-frame clones here, not all; method: immunoSEQ multiplex PCR. Of about 260,000 clones listed, more than 70% were seen once; the top ten hold about 10%. Sequenced: peripheral blood. The receptors were gathered from a woman in her 30s with COVID-19, enrolled during active disease.

The rearrangement uses TRBV2 and TRBJ1-6; no clear D. V lost 3 bases and J 6 bases, leaving 9 bases between the germline ends. The length of the CDR3 is 14 residues. In germline, CDR1 is SNHLY, CDR2 FYNNEI. The CDR3: CASSDGRSNSPLHF. In nucleotides, the CDR3 is TGTGCCAGCAGTGATGGCAGAAGTAATTCACCCCTCCACTTT.

The rearrangement uses TRBV7-3 and TRBJ2-3; 14 bases fit TRBD2. J gave up 0 bases and V 6 bases, and 8 bases lay outside the gene matches. The CDR3 spans 18 residues. The V gene's germline CDR1 is SGHTA and CDR2 FQGTGA. This chain's CDR3 is CASSPGLAGGGSTDTQYF. CDR3 coding DNA: TGTGCCAGCAGTCCCGGACTAGCGGGAGGAGGTAGCACAGATACGCAGTATTTT.

In this sample, this clone turned up once. The chain is built from TRBV21-1 and TRBJ2-1; TRBD2 reflects the table's D call only, with no check against the DNA. TRBV21-1 is labeled a pseudogene. The CDR3 totals 16 residues. As DNA, the CDR3 is TGTGCCAGCAGCAAAGGTGCAGCGGAAGATACCTATGAGCAGTTCTTC. Amino acid sequence: CASSKGAAEDTYEQFF.

The chain joins TRBV27 to TRBJ1-1; a weak D match, TRBD1 (5 bases). Looked up from germline, CDR1 is MNHEY and CDR2 is SMNVEV (reference sequence). The V gene lost 6 bases and the J gene lost 4 bases, with 12 bases spanning the gap. The CDR3 consists of 13 residues. Here the CDR3 DNA reads TGTGCCAGCAGCCTCCAGGGATTCACTGAAGCTTTCTTT. Encoded protein: CASSLQGFTEAFF.

The chain is built from TRBV9 and TRBJ2-2; 7 bases agree with TRBD1. This CDR3 spans 15 amino acids. Per germline, CDR1 SGDLS and CDR2 YYNGEE. Trimming cost V 2 bases and J 1 base; bases outside gene matches: 2. The CDR3 sequence is CASSVDRENTGELFF. The CDR3, as DNA: TGTGCCAGCAGCGTCGACAGGGAGAACACCGGGGAGCTGTTTTTT.

The chain couples TRBV29-1 to TRBJ2-3; a weak D match, TRBD1 (6 bases). The CDR3 consists of 14 residues. The V gene's germline CDR1 is SQVTM and CDR2 ANQGSEA. Trimming stripped 6 bases from V and 1 base from J, with 14 bases between. The CDR3 reads CSVGNRVGTDTQYF. The CDR3 DNA reads as TGCAGCGTCGGAAACAGGGTTGGCACAGATACGCAGTATTTT.

CDR3 residues: CATSTPGQAYNEQFF. The CDR3, as DNA: TGTGCCACCAGCACACCGGGACAGGCCTACAATGAGCAGTTCTTC. The rearrangement joins TRBV15 to TRBJ2-1, with 8 bases fitting TRBD1. The ends lost 4 bases at V and 2 bases at J; junction bases unmatched: 4. From germline, CDR1 is LNHNV and CDR2 YYDKDF (reference sequence). This CDR3 contains 15 residues.

This rearrangement joins TRBV27 to TRBJ2-7; D not certain. With 7 bases removed from V and 0 bases from J, the gap between germline ends came to 16 bases. This CDR3 contains 15 residues. Germline CDR1 is MNHEY and CDR2 is SMNVEV (reference sequence). The CDR3 reads CASKWIGAHSYEQYF. For the CDR3, the DNA is TGTGCCAGCAAATGGATCGGAGCCCACTCCTACGAGCAGTACTTC.

V gene TRBV18 combines with J gene TRBJ2-7, with 8 bases lining up with TRBD2. Germline V gene lookup returns CDR1 KGHSH and CDR2 LQKENI. The CDR3 extends over 15 amino acids. J lost 1 base, V lost 6 bases, and 8 bases had no gene match. The CDR3 DNA reads TGTGCCAGCTCCCGTAGCGCGGGAGGATCCTACGAGCAGTACTTC. This translates into CASSRSAGGSYEQYF.

The chain combines TRBV19 with TRBJ1-3, with D possibly matching TRBD1 (6 bases). The CDR3 covers 15 residues. Germline V CDR1 and CDR2: LNHDA, SQIVND (reference sequence). The V and J ends lost 7 bases and 0 bases respectively, with 13 bases between them. The CDR3 here is CASTKQGNSGNTIYF. The CDR3 DNA sequence: TGTGCCAGTACCAAACAGGGTAACTCTGGAAACACCATATATTTT.

The V gene is TRBV5-4, the J gene TRBJ1-6; 7 nucleotides match TRBD1. Germline V gene lookup returns CDR1 SGHNT and CDR2 YYREEE (reference sequence). Germline trimming cut 3 bases from V and 6 bases from J; bases unmatched to any gene: 3. This CDR3 contains 14 residues. In DNA, the CDR3 is TGTGCCAGCAGCTGGGACAGATCTAATTCACCCCTCCACTTT. Protein sequence: CASSWDRSNSPLHF.

The rearrangement uses TRBV6-5 and TRBJ2-7; TRBD2 is a possible D gene (5 bases). Germline V gene data show CDR1 as MNHEY and CDR2 as SVGAGI. The CDR3 runs 13 residues. The ends were cut back, 2 bases at V and 6 bases at J, with 11 bases in the middle. CDR3 DNA sequence: TGTGCCAGCAGTTACGGTGCGGGTGGCGAGCAGTACTTC. This codes for CASSYGAGGEQYF.

This clone has a handful of counts. This chain uses TRBV6-6 with TRBJ2-5; 11 nucleotides align to TRBD1. CDR1 and CDR2 from the germline V gene are MNHNY and SVGAGI (reference sequence). J was trimmed by 2 bases and V by 2 bases; bases with no gene match: 4. This CDR3 has 16 amino acids. In DNA, the CDR3 is TGTGCCAGCAGTTACACGGGGACAGGGGGGCAAGAGACCCAGTACTTC. As protein: CASSYTGTGGQETQYF.

The rearrangement uses TRBV7-2 and TRBJ1-6; D call uncertain. Per germline, CDR1 SGHTA and CDR2 FQGNSA. Trimming left V 6 bases short and J 0 bases short, with 18 bases between. The CDR3 runs to 18 residues. The DNA for the CDR3 is TGTGCCAGCAGTCCTGGTGGAGGCCGGAGCTCCTATAATTCACCCCTCCACTTT. Translating gives CASSPGGGRSSYNSPLHF. Drawing the rest from reference TRBV7-2 and TRBJ1-6, the complete variable domain is GAGVSQSPSNKVTEKGKDVELRCDPISGHTALYWYRQSLGQGLEFLIYFQGNSAPDKSGLPSDRFSAERTGGSVSTLTIQRTQQEDSAVYLCASSPGGGRSSYNSPLHFGNGTRLTVT.

The rearrangement joins TRBV10-3 to TRBJ2-3, with D maybe TRBD1 (6 bases). The germline gives CDR1 ENHRY, CDR2 SYGVKD. The ends were cut back, 0 bases at V and 4 bases at J, with 11 bases in the middle. The CDR3 covers 15 residues. The CDR3 here is CAISESWKGADTQYF. Written as DNA, the CDR3 is TGTGCCATCAGTGAGTCGTGGAAGGGGGCAGATACGCAGTATTTT.

This clone was counted a few times. This chain joins TRBV6-5 and TRBJ2-7; D not resolved. The ends were cut back, 0 bases at V and 5 bases at J, with 8 bases in the middle. The germline gives CDR1 MNHEY, CDR2 SVGAGI. The length of the CDR3 is 13 residues. This CDR3 is CASSYSRSDEQYF. CDR3 nucleotides: TGTGCCAGCAGTTACTCGAGGTCCGACGAGCAGTACTTC.

The chain carries TRBV20-1 and TRBJ2-5; a possible D gene is TRBD1 (6 bases). The V gene lost 7 bases and the J gene lost 0 bases, with 6 bases spanning the gap. The CDR3 extends over 11 amino acids. Germline-derived CDR1 and CDR2 are DFQATT and SNEGSKA (reference sequence). The CDR3 bases are TGCAGTGGGGACAACCAAGAGACCCAGTACTTC. Encoded protein: CSGDNQETQYF.

This rearrangement joins TRBV15 to TRBJ1-4, with 8 bases that match TRBD1. The germline V gene has CDR1 LNHNV and CDR2 YYDKDF (reference sequence). This CDR3 contains 16 residues. The ends lost 0 bases at V and 10 bases at J; junction bases unmatched: 10. CDR3 in DNA: TGTGCCACCAGCAGAGATTGGGGCAGGGGGCGGGGAAAACTGTTTTTT. Encoded protein: CATSRDWGRGRGKLFF.

On this clone: The identical CDR3 is also encoded by other nucleotide sequences in the sample. This chain joins TRBV29-1 and TRBJ1-5; D call uncertain. This CDR3 is 13 amino acids long. Trimming removed 4 bases from V and 2 bases from J, with 9 bases in between. Per germline, CDR1 SQVTM and CDR2 ANQGSEA. The CDR3 bases are TGCAGCGTTGGGCCCGGGGGCAATCAGCCCCAGCATTTT. Its translation is CSVGPGGNQPQHF.

This rearrangement joins TRBV27 to TRBJ1-2; D gene ambiguous. CDR1 and CDR2 from the germline V gene are MNHEY and SMNVEV (reference sequence). Trimming shortened V by 0 bases and J by 8 bases, and 10 bases separated the two germline ends. The CDR3 totals 13 residues. Here the CDR3 reads CASSLSRSAGYTF. CDR3 in DNA: TGTGCCAGCAGTTTATCGCGTAGCGCCGGCTACACCTTC.

This chain joins TRBV11-2 and TRBJ2-2, with D perhaps TRBD2 (6 bases). Trimming removed 11 bases at V and 7 bases at J, with 17 bases between. The V gene's germline CDR1 is SGHAT and CDR2 FQNNGV. This CDR3 region has 13 residues. The CDR3 here is CASSRERVGELFF. The CDR3 nucleotides read TGTGCCTCCAGCCGGGAGAGGGTCGGGGAGCTGTTTTTT.